The sequence of this T cell receptor (beta chain) was determined in a study of T cells in Graves' hyperthyroidism and ophthalmopathy. Whole-study findings and limits: Most thyroid clonotypes with frequency above 0.001 were detected in blood. The model made its ophthalmopathy prediction, and onset followed a median approximately 6 months later.

CDR1 and CDR2 from the germline V gene are DFQATT and SNEGSKA (reference sequence). CDR3 size: 14 residues. V lost 0 bases and J 4 bases, leaving 12 bases between the germline ends. TCR beta CDR3 sequences were amplified from RNA transcripts. When the TCR CDR3 underwent first-round RT-PCR, the HTBI primer set was used. TCRdb re-derived calls from the multiplex PCR reads in MiXCR, one entry per CDR3 protein. The top ten clones hold 44% of a sample with fewer than 650,000 distinct CDR3 sequences, over 35% of them seen once. Exclusion followed for patients with uncontrolled infection, other autoimmune disease, pregnancy or lactation. Diagnosis relied on clinical symptoms, serum thyroxine and TRAb, thyroid ultrasound and orbital computed tomography. Details on this clonotype: Its antigen is not known.

This clonotype originated in an adult woman with Graves' disease, either hyperthyroidism or ophthalmopathy (not recorded which). The V call is TRBV20-1, the J call TRBJ2-5, with D tentatively TRBD2 (6 bases). The source material was peripheral blood or thyroid tissue (not recorded which). CDR3 in amino acids: CSARDGGRPETQYF. For the CDR3, the DNA is TGCAGTGCTAGAGACGGAGGGAGGCCAGAGACCCAGTACTTC.